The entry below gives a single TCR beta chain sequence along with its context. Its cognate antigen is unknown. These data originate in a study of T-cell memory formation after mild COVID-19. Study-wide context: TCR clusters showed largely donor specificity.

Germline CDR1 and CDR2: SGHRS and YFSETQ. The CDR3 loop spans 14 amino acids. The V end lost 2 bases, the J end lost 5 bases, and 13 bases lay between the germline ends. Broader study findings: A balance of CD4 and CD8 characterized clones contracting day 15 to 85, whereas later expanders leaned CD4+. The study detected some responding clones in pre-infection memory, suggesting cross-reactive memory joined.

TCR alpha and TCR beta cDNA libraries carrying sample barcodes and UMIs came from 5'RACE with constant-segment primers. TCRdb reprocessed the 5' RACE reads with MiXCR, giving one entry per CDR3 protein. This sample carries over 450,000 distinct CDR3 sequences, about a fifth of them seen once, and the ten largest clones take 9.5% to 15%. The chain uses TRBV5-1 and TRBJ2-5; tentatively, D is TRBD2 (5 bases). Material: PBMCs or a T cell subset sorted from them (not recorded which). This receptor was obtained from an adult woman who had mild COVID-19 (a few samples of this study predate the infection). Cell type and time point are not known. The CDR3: CASSFFGVRETQYF. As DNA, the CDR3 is TGCGCCAGCAGCTTTTTCGGGGTTCGGGAGACCCAGTACTTC.